One and the same sample provided the 22 T cell receptor beta chains below, sequenced in a study of blood T cell repertoires in COVID-19. Profiling relied on immunoSEQ multiplex PCR, and the TCRdb table lists in-frame clones only, not all of them. Among approximately 450,000 clones listed, approximately 92% were seen once. Sequencing used PBMCs or T cells enriched from blood (not recorded which). The source is a man aged 30 to 39 who had recovered from COVID-19.

The rearrangement links TRBV12-5 to TRBJ2-3; 10 nucleotides agree with TRBD2. The CDR3 is made up of 15 amino acids. The ends lost 3 bases at V and 3 bases at J; junction bases unmatched: 3. Germline V CDR1 and CDR2: LGHNT, FRNRAP. The CDR3 coding sequence is TGTGCTAGTGGTTTCCCGGGACTAGCGACAGATACGCAGTATTTT. Translation gives CASGFPGLATDTQYF.

V is TRBV5-1 and J is TRBJ2-7; TRBD1 matches 10 bases. This CDR3 is built from 14 residues. J was trimmed by 5 bases and V by 4 bases; bases with no gene match: 6. Germline V lookup: CDR1 SGHRS, CDR2 YFSETQ. CDR3 DNA: TGCGCCAGCAGCCTGACAGGGGGCTACGACGAGCAGTACTTC. It specifies CASSLTGGYDEQYF.

V is TRBV24-1 and J is TRBJ2-1; TRBD1 agrees at 12 bases. Looked up from germline, CDR1 is KGHDR and CDR2 is SFDVKD. Losses at the gene ends were 0 bases for V and 8 bases for J; bases not matched to a gene: 4. The CDR3 is made up of 16 amino acids. The CDR3 protein is CATSDLGTGGLDEQFF. Written as DNA, the CDR3 is TGTGCCACCAGTGATTTGGGGACAGGGGGCTTGGATGAGCAGTTCTTC.

The chain carries TRBV7-2 and TRBJ2-7; possible D gene TRBD2, 5 bases. Deletions cut 1 base from V and 5 bases from J, with 18 bases between. The germline V gene has CDR1 SGHTA and CDR2 FQGNSA. The CDR3 runs 16 residues. The CDR3 DNA follows: TGTGCCAGCAGCTTAGGGATCCGGGAACCCGAGCACGAGCAGTACTTC. This encodes CASSLGIREPEHEQYF.

J is TRBJ1-1 and V is TRBV4-2; perhaps TRBD1 as D (6 bases). The CDR3 spans 15 residues. V shed 4 bases and J shed 5 bases, with 17 bases lying between them. Germline V gene data show CDR1 as LGHNA and CDR2 as YNFKEQ. CDR3 sequence (DNA): TGTGCCAGCAGCCCAAAACAGGGTTTAAGAACTGAAGCTTTCTTT. Protein: CASSPKQGLRTEAFF.

The chain combines TRBV27 with TRBJ1-1; no clear D gene. The CDR3 extends over 13 amino acids. The ends were cut back, 3 bases at V and 5 bases at J, with 10 bases in the middle. The germline V gene has CDR1 MNHEY and CDR2 SMNVEV (reference sequence). The CDR3 spells CASSLAEGTEAFF. The CDR3, as DNA: TGTGCCAGCAGTTTGGCCGAGGGTACTGAAGCTTTCTTT.

The rearrangement links TRBV2 to TRBJ1-5; the D is unclear. Germline V lookup: CDR1 SNHLY, CDR2 FYNNEI. V lost 5 bases, J lost 4 bases, and 9 bases lay in between. The CDR3 length is 13 residues. DNA of the CDR3: TGTGCCAGCAGTTGGAACAGAAATCAGCCCCAGCATTTT. Translating it yields CASSWNRNQPQHF.

The chain combines TRBV19 with TRBJ1-6, with a tentative D call TRBD1 (6 bases). The V gene lost 5 bases and the J gene lost 9 bases, with 20 bases spanning the gap. The CDR3 is made up of 16 amino acids. The germline CDR1 and CDR2 sequences are LNHDA and SQIVND (reference sequence). The CDR3 reads CASSASGQPPLSPLHF. The DNA of the CDR3 is TGTGCCAGTAGTGCTAGTGGACAGCCCCCCCTTTCACCCCTCCACTTT.

The V gene is TRBV10-3, the J gene TRBJ2-3; 14 bases agree with TRBD2. This CDR3 spans 14 amino acids. Trimming removed 8 bases from V and 6 bases from J; junction bases left unmatched: 4. Germline V gene data show CDR1 as ENHRY and CDR2 as SYGVKD. DNA of the CDR3: TGTGCCATCGGACTAGCGGGAGGTTCTGATACGCAGTATTTT. As protein: CAIGLAGGSDTQYF.

The rearrangement uses TRBV29-1 and TRBJ2-7; D might be TRBD1 (6 bases). Trimming shortened V by 6 bases and J by 7 bases, and 22 bases separated the two germline ends. Germline CDR1 reads SQVTM; CDR2 reads ANQGSEA. The CDR3 sequence is 14 residues long. The CDR3 spells CSVQGITANGEQYF. Written as DNA, the CDR3 is TGCAGCGTCCAGGGGATCACCGCGAACGGGGAGCAGTACTTC.

V and J are TRBV2 and TRBJ2-2; 9 positions agree with TRBD2. Looked up from germline, CDR1 is SNHLY and CDR2 is FYNNEI. The junction had 6 bases not matched to a gene; V was cut back by 6 bases and J by 4 bases. The CDR3 has 15 residues. DNA for the CDR3: TGTGCCAGCAGGACCGGGACTAGCCGCACCGGGGAGCTGTTTTTT. The encoded protein is CASRTGTSRTGELFF. Filled out from reference TRBV2 and TRBJ2-2, the complete variable domain reads EPEVTQTPSHQVTQMGQEVILRCVPISNHLYFYWYRQILGQKVEFLVSFYNNEISEKSEIFDDQFSVERPDGSNFTLKIRSTKLEDSAMYFCASRTGTSRTGELFFGEGSRLTVL.

The gene calls are TRBV19 and TRBJ1-1, with D maybe TRBD1 (6 bases). This CDR3 comprises 15 residues. V gave up 1 base and J gave up 7 bases, with 16 bases separating them. The V gene's germline CDR1 is LNHDA and CDR2 SQIVND (reference sequence). The DNA for the CDR3 is TGTGCCAGTAGTATAGCTCCCCCCCAGGGGCATGAAGCTTTCTTT. Its protein product is CASSIAPPQGHEAFF.

CDR3 loop: CASSSGLAGAIEETQYF. The CDR3 DNA sequence: TGTGCCAGCAGTTCCGGACTAGCGGGGGCGATTGAAGAGACCCAGTACTTC. This chain joins TRBV28 and TRBJ2-5; TRBD2 matches at 13 bases. From germline, CDR1 is MDHEN and CDR2 SYDVKM. This CDR3 is 17 amino acids long. The junction had 8 bases not matched to a gene; V was cut back by 4 bases and J by 3 bases.

The chain joins TRBV11-2 to TRBJ1-5; D gene unclear. V lost 5 bases and J 4 bases, leaving 12 bases between the germline ends. This CDR3 is built from 14 residues. CDR1 and CDR2 (germline): SGHAT, FQNNGV. CDR3 sequence: CASSLGNYNQPQHF. The CDR3 region has the DNA TGTGCCAGCAGCCTCGGGAATTATAATCAGCCCCAGCATTTT.

This chain links TRBV19 with TRBJ1-1; no clear D gene. The germline gives CDR1 LNHDA, CDR2 SQIVND (reference sequence). Trimming removed 7 bases at V and 0 bases at J, with 12 bases between. This CDR3 spans 14 amino acids. Here the CDR3 DNA reads TGTGCCAGTACCCCTTATGGGCTGAACACTGAAGCTTTCTTT. Translated, it gives CASTPYGLNTEAFF.

The chain is built from TRBV7-2 and TRBJ2-3; TRBD2 might be the D (5 bases). Trimming pared 0 bases from V and 0 bases from J, leaving 7 bases between. Germline CDR1 reads SGHTA; CDR2 reads FQGNSA. This CDR3 comprises 15 residues. The CDR3 coding sequence is TGTGCCAGCAGCTTAGCTAGCGCAAGCACAGATACGCAGTATTTT. Its translation: CASSLASASTDTQYF.

This chain joins TRBV11-1 and TRBJ1-6; 11 bases align to TRBD1. Germline V CDR1 and CDR2: SGHAT, FQDESV (reference sequence). The CDR3 covers 15 residues. V lost 5 bases, J lost 10 bases, and 7 bases stayed unmatched. CDR3 sequence (DNA): TGTGCCAGCAGCCAAGGGACAGGGGGATCATCACCCCTCCACTTT. It specifies CASSQGTGGSSPLHF.

This chain connects TRBV6-6 to TRBJ2-7; D ambiguous. The CDR3 sequence is 11 residues long. The V gene's germline CDR1 is MNHNY and CDR2 SVGAGI (reference sequence). Trimming left V 5 bases short and J 7 bases short, with 9 bases between. Here the CDR3 DNA reads TGTGCCAGCAGTACTCGCGCAGAGCAGTACTTC. As protein: CASSTRAEQYF.

The CDR3 protein is CASSFRGQYTEAFF. CDR3 in DNA: TGTGCCAGCAGTTTCCGAGGACAATACACTGAAGCTTTCTTT. The V call is TRBV28, the J call TRBJ1-1; a weak D match, TRBD1 (5 bases). The germline gives CDR1 MDHEN, CDR2 SYDVKM. Trimming removed 3 bases from V and 3 bases from J, with 11 bases in between. The CDR3 runs to 14 residues. The entire variable domain, with the rest obtained from reference TRBV28 and TRBJ1-1, is as follows: DVKVTQSSRYLVKRTGEKVFLECVQDMDHENMFWYRQDPGLGLRLIYFSYDVKMKEKGDIPEGYSVSREKKERFSLILESASTNQTSMYLCASSFRGQYTEAFFGQGTRLTVV.

This chain joins TRBV24-1 and TRBJ1-4; D possibly corresponds to TRBD1 (5 bases). The length of the CDR3 is 17 residues. Trimming left V 4 bases short and J 2 bases short, with 16 bases between. Looked up from germline, CDR1 is KGHDR and CDR2 is SFDVKD. As DNA, the CDR3 is TGTGCCACCAGTGACCCCCGGGGGGGTGGCACTAATGAAAAACTGTTTTTT. Protein sequence: CATSDPRGGGTNEKLFF.

The V call is TRBV29-1, the J call TRBJ2-3; D is undetermined. V was pared by 4 bases and J by 0 bases, with 11 bases between. Germline assignment: CDR1 SQVTM and CDR2 ANQGSEA. CDR3 length equals 14 residues. Here the CDR3 reads CSVGRYSSTDTQYF. DNA for the CDR3: TGCAGCGTTGGCAGGTACTCTAGCACAGATACGCAGTATTTT.

The chain joins TRBV7-2 to TRBJ2-1; D may be TRBD2 (7 bases). Looked up from germline, CDR1 is SGHTA and CDR2 is FQGNSA. Between the trimmed V and J ends, which lost 4 bases and 6 bases, there was a span of 16 bases. The CDR3 has 15 amino acids. CDR3 protein: CASSSRGAAPNEQFF. CDR3 DNA sequence: TGTGCCAGCAGCTCCCGGGGGGCGGCGCCCAATGAGCAGTTCTTC.